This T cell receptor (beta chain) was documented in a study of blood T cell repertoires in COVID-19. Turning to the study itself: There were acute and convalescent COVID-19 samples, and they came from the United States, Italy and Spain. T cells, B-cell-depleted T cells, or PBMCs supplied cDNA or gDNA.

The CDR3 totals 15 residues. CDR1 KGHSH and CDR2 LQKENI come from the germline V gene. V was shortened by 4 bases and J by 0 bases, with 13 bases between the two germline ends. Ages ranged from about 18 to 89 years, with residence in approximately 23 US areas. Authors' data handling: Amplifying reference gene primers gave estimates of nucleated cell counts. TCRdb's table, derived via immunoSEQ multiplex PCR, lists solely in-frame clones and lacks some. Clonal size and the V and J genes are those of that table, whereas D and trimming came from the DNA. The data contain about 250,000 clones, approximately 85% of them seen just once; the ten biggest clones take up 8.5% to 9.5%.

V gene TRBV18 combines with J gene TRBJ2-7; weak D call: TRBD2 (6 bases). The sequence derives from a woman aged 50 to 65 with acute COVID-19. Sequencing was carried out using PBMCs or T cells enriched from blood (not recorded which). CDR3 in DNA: TGTGCCAGCTCACGTGGCGGGACCAGCTCCTACGAGCAGTACTTC. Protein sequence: CASSRGGTSSYEQYF.